This TCR beta chain emerged from a study of OX40 agonist ivuxolimab in advanced cancers. The overall study: Patients received the agonistic anti-OX40 (CD134) antibody ivuxolimab. Head and neck, renal cell, melanoma or hepatocellular carcinoma were the cancers that dose-escalation patients had. The mean age was approximately 60 years, ranging from about 23 to 79, with 65% to 85% of participants male. General study points: Dosing at 0.1 to 3.0 mg/kg was accompanied by clonal expansion of CD4+ and CD8+ blood T cells by week 6.

The protocol was immunoSEQ multiplex PCR, while the TCRdb copy is restricted to in-frame clones and leaves out a portion. The sample yields about 100,000 clones, around nine tenths seen once. V gave up 0 bases and J gave up 6 bases, with 9 bases separating them. The CDR3 loop spans 14 amino acids. The germline CDR1 and CDR2 sequences are MNHEY and SMNVEV (reference sequence). Comment on this clone: Its antigen is not known.

This receptor was taken from an adult with an advanced solid tumor such as melanoma, head and neck, liver or kidney cancer. This sample comprised CD4+ or CD8+ T cells sorted from blood, obtained in a trial of the OX40 agonist ivuxolimab. The chain has TRBV27 and TRBJ2-1; D might be TRBD2 (5 bases). CDR3 nucleotides: TGTGCCAGCAGTTTATCGATAGCGAGCAATGAGCAGTTCTTC. Its translation: CASSLSIASNEQFF.